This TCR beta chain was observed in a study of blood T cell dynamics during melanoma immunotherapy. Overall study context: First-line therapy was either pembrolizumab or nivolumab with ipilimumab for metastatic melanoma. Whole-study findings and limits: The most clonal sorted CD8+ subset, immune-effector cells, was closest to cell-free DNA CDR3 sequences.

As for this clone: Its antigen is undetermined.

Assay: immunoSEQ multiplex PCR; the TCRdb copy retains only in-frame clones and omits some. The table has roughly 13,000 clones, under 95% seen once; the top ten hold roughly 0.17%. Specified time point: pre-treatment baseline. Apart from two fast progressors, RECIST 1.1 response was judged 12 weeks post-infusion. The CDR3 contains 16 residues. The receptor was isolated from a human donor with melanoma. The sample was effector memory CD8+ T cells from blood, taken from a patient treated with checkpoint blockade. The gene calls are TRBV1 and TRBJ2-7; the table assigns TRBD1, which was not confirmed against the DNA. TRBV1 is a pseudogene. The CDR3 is CTSSQVPPQGFYEQYF. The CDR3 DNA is TGCACCAGCAGCCAAGTGCCGCCCCAGGGGTTCTACGAGCAGTACTTC.